The clone carrying this T cell receptor beta chain appeared many times. Its specificity is unknown. This entry is derived from a study of T-cell reconstitution after alpha-beta-depleted transplantation in children. Broader study findings: Newly produced T cells mostly provided counts and TCRbeta diversity after one year, as hyperexpanded clones declined.

Unique molecular identifiers were incorporated when the TCRbeta library was constructed. TCRdb independently ran MiXCR on the PCR reads; one entry per CDR3 protein. Of over 80,000 distinct CDR3 sequences listed, under 25% are singletons. CDR3 length: 18 amino acids. Looked up from germline, CDR1 is SGHRS and CDR2 is YFSETQ. V was shortened by 4 bases and J by 1 base, with 21 bases between the two germline ends. The chain combines TRBV5-1 with TRBJ2-1, with D possibly TRBD2 on 8 matching bases. Sequencing used PBMCs, obtained before TCRalphabeta/CD19-depleted stem cell transplant. The sequence came from a boy younger than 10 with acute lymphoblastic leukemia, due to receive a stem cell transplant. The CDR3, as DNA: TGCGCCAGCAGCCGGCCGGGAGGGGGCTCAAGGTCCTACAATGAGCAGTTCTTC. This sequence encodes CASSRPGGGSRSYNEQFF.